This TCR beta chain stems from a study of molecular identifiers for immune sequencing clone quantification. TCRdb re-called the PCR reads with MiXCR, one entry per CDR3 protein. Found here are a few hundred thousand distinct CDR3 sequences, 24% of them singletons; the top ten hold about 0.71%. With 0 bases clipped from V and 0 bases from J, the junction kept 7 bases outside the gene matches. CDR3 size: 16 residues. The germline V gene encodes CDR1 SQVTM and CDR2 ANQGSEA. This clonotype was seen many times. Its antigen is undetermined. Regarding the study as a whole: Over 98% of effector molecules, but under 1% in naive cells, were held by clones with more than 20 RNA copies. Highly expanded clone sizes could end up underestimated if a barcode were shared by identical TCR molecules.

Sequencing libraries of naive CD8 cells derived from around 20,000 to 1,000,000 sorted cells with 10%, 30% or 50% RNA. CD8+CD4-CCR7+CD45RA+ sorting gave the naive CD8 T cells. Sequencing was done on a sample of naive CD8+ T cells from blood, with Jurkat cell RNA spiked in. Subset indicated: FACS-sorted CD8+CD4-CCR7+CD45RA+ naive T cells. The sequence was obtained from a human donor in good health. Some libraries in this study had Jurkat cell RNA spiked in. The chain combines TRBV29-1 with TRBJ2-5, with TRBD2 matching over 7 bases. The CDR3, as DNA: TGCAGCGTTGAAGATCCGAAAGGGAGGGACCAAGAGACCCAGTACTTC. It specifies CSVEDPKGRDQETQYF.